This T cell receptor (beta chain) stems from a study of T cell changes during pregnancy in multiple sclerosis. Here immunoSEQ multiplex PCR was the method, and the copy in TCRdb shows in-frame clones only, minus some. The sample lists about 75,000 clones; roughly nine tenths were seen once. V shed 3 bases and J shed 5 bases, with 13 bases lying between them. The length of the CDR3 is 14 residues. Germline lookup yields CDR1 MNHNS and CDR2 SASEGT. The sample in question was peripheral blood, obtained in the first trimester of pregnancy. The clonotype originates from a female donor in good health, enrolled as a control in a pregnancy study. This chain connects TRBV6-1 to TRBJ2-5; the D gene is possibly TRBD2 (6 bases). The CDR3 DNA is TGTGCCAGCAGTGAGCAGGGCCGGGGGGAGACCCAGTACTTC. It codes for CASSEQGRGETQYF.